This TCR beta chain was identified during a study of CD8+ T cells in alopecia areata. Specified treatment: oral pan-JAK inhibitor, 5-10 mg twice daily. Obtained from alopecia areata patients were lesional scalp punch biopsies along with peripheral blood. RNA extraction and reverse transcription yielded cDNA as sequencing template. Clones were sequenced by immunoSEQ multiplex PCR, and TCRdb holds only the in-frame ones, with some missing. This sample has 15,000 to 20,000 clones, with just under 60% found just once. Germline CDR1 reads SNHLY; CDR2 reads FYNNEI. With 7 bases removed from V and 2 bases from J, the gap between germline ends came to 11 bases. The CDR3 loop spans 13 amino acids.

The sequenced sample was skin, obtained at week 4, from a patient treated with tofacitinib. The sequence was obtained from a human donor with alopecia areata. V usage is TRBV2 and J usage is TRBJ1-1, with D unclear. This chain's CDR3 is CASKTQVNTEAFF. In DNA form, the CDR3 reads TGTGCCAGCAAGACTCAGGTAAACACTGAAGCTTTCTTT.